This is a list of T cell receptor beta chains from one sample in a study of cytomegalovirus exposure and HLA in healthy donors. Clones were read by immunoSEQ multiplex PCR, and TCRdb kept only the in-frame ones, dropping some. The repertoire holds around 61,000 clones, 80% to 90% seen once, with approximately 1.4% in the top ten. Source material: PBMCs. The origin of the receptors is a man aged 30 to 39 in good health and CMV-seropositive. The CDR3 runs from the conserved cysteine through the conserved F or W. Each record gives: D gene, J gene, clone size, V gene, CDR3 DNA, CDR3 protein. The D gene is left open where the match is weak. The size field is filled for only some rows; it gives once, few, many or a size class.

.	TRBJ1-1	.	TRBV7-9	TGTGCCAGCAGCTTATCAGGGATTAACACTGAAGCTTTCTTT	CASSLSGINTEAFF
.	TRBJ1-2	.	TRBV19	TGTGCCAGTAGTATCAGTGGTGAGGGCGGGACGGGCTACACCTTC	CASSISGEGGTGYTF
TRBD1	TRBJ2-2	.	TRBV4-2	TGTGCCAGCAGCTTGTCGACAGGGGACACCGGGGAGCTGTTTTTT	CASSLSTGDTGELFF
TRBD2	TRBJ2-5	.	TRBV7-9	TGTGCCAGCAGCTTAGCTAGCGGGAGGAGGGCCCAGTACTTC	CASSLASGRRAQYF
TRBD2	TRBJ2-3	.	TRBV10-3	TGTGCCATCAGTGAGTCCAATGCGGGAGGGAGCACAGATACGCAGTATTTT	CAISESNAGGSTDTQYF
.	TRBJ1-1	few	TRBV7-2	TGTGCCAGCAGCTTAGAAATCGGAGACCGTGAAGCTTTCTTT	CASSLEIGDREAFF
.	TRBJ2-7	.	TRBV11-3	TGTGCCAGCAGCGTCCGGGACAACTACGAGCAGTACTTC	CASSVRDNYEQYF
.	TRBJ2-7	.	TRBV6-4	TGTGCCAGCAGTGTGGGACACGGAGCCTCCTACGAGCAGTACTTC	CASSVGHGASYEQYF
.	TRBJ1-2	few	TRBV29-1	TGCAGCGTGCGGGGACTCTATGGCTACACCTTC	CSVRGLYGYTF
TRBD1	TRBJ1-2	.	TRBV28	TGTGCCAGCAGTTTAATTGGGACAGAAAACTATGGCTACACCTTC	CASSLIGTENYGYTF
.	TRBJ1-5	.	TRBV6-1	TGTGCCAGCAGTGAAGCAGGGGTTCCCAATCAGCCCCAGCATTTT	CASSEAGVPNQPQHF
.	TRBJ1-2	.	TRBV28	TGTGCCAGCAGACAACCGGGACACCAGGACGTGAGCTACACCTTC	CASRQPGHQDVSYTF
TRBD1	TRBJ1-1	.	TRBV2	TGTGCCAGCAGTCCACTCGACAGGGGGACTGAAGCTTTCTTT	CASSPLDRGTEAFF
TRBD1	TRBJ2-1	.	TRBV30	TGTGCCTGGAGTAGATACAGGGGGCCGAATTTCTACAATGAGCAGTTCTTC	CAWSRYRGPNFYNEQFF
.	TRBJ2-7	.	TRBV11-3	TGTGCCAGCAGCTTAGGTACAGCCGCTGGCTACGAGCAGTACTTC	CASSLGTAAGYEQYF
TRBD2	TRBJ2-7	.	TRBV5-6	TGTGCCAGCACCCAAGGGACTAGCGCCAACGAGCAGTACTTC	CASTQGTSANEQYF
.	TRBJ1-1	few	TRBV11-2	TGTGCCAGCAGCCATTCTAGGGGGACCATGAACACTGAAGCTTTCTTT	CASSHSRGTMNTEAFF